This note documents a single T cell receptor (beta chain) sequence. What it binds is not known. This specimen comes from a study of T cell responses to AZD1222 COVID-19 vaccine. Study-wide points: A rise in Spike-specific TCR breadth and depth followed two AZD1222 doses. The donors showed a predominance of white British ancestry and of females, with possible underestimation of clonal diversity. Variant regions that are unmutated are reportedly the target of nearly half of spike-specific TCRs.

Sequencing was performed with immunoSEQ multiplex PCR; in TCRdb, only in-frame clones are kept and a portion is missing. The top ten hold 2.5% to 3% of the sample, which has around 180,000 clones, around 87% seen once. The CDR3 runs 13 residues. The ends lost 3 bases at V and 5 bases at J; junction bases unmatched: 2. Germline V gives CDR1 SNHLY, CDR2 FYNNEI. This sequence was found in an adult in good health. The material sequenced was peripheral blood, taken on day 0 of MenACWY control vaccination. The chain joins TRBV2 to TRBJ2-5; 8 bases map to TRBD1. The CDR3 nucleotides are TGTGCCAGCAGTGAGGACAGGGTGGAGACCCAGTACTTC. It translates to CASSEDRVETQYF.